This T cell receptor (beta chain) was profiled in a study of spatial heterogeneity in lung cancer. Background on the study: PBMC samples from follow-up, when available, were sequenced at a median of around 23 months post-resection.

Unique molecular identifiers, one per molecule, were present on every TCR cDNA molecule. TCRdb re-analysed the 5' RACE reads in MiXCR, keeping a single row per CDR3 protein. The data hold 85,000 to 100,000 distinct CDR3 sequences, with less than 20% observed a single time. Time point given: blood at routine non-recurrence follow-up after resection. The authors sequenced whole RNA from tumor, nontumor lung or frozen PBMC without sorting. This clonotype showed up just a few times. Trimming removed 0 bases from V and 6 bases from J; junction bases left unmatched: 5. Germline V lookup: CDR1 DFQATT, CDR2 SNEGSKA (reference sequence). The CDR3 length is 15 residues.

The TCR originated in a male donor with early-stage non-small cell lung cancer. V gene TRBV20-1 combines with J gene TRBJ2-2; 9 bases are shared with TRBD2. The input for sequencing was PBMCs, taken at follow-up. Written as DNA, the CDR3 is TGCAGTGCTAGAGAGAGCGGGGGGCGATCCGGGGAGCTGTTTTTT. Its translation is CSARESGGRSGELFF.